The 6 T cell receptor beta chains below come from one sample, sequenced in a study of control samples from healthy donors and cancer patients (TCRdb year 2020). Libraries were made using the immunoSEQ multiplex PCR assay. TCRdb's version of the immuneACCESS table is confined to in-frame rearrangements and falls short of the full clone set. An unresolved V gene accounts for under half of the shortfall where checked; the remainder is of unknown origin. The sample data list some 150,000 clones, and around 94% of these were observed just once. The ten most abundant clones make up 14% of the sample. Sequencing was performed on PBMCs. These receptors were obtained from a man aged 55 to 69 with colorectal cancer.

The chain couples TRBV6-5 to TRBJ1-4; D perhaps matches TRBD1 (6 bases). Germline V CDR1 and CDR2: MNHEY, SVGAGI. Trimming cost V 6 bases and J 0 bases, with 11 bases left between them. The CDR3 extends over 15 amino acids. The CDR3 protein is CASSPQGATNEKLFF. The CDR3 region has the DNA TGTGCCAGCAGCCCACAGGGCGCAACTAATGAAAAACTGTTTTTT.

The rearrangement uses TRBV12-3 or TRBV12-4 and TRBJ1-2; TRBD1 is a possible D gene (6 bases). V gave up 2 bases and J gave up 4 bases, with 8 bases separating them. The CDR3 has 13 residues. The CDR3 bases are TGTGCCAGCAGTTTAAGGGGGGGCTATGGCTACACCTTC. Translation: CASSLRGGYGYTF.

J is TRBJ2-5 and V is TRBV9; 11 bases match TRBD2. J was trimmed by 0 bases and V by 0 bases; bases with no gene match: 7. The CDR3 loop spans 18 amino acids. Germline V lookup: CDR1 SGDLS, CDR2 YYNGEE. The CDR3 spells CASSVGTSGGVHQETQYF. The CDR3 DNA sequence: TGTGCCAGCAGCGTAGGCACTAGCGGGGGAGTCCACCAAGAGACCCAGTACTTC.

The rearrangement joins TRBV19 to TRBJ1-5, with D possibly TRBD1 on 5 matching bases. Germline loops: CDR1 LNHDA, CDR2 SQIVND (reference sequence). This CDR3 spans 17 amino acids. The V end was cut by 7 bases, the J end by 2 bases, with 21 bases between. CDR3 sequence reads: CASKSIVRGGGNQPQHF. The CDR3 DNA reads TGTGCCAGTAAGTCAATCGTGAGGGGAGGCGGCAATCAGCCCCAGCATTTT.

V and J are TRBV6-6 and TRBJ1-2, with TRBD1 matching 9 bases. Germline values: CDR1 MNHNY, CDR2 SVGAGI (reference sequence). The CDR3 covers 14 residues. J lost 3 bases, V lost 5 bases, and 4 bases had no gene match. The DNA for the CDR3 is TGTGCCAGCAGTCGGGACAGGGCTTACTATGGCTACACCTTC. It specifies CASSRDRAYYGYTF.

J is TRBJ2-7 and V is TRBV30, with a weak D call TRBD2 (6 bases). The CDR3 is 13 residues long. V lost 0 bases and J 5 bases, leaving 11 bases between the germline ends. Germline CDR1 and CDR2: GTSNPN and SVGIG (reference sequence). In DNA, the CDR3 is TGTGCCTGGAGTGTAAATACGGGGGACGAGCAGTACTTC. Translated, it gives CAWSVNTGDEQYF.